This TCR beta chain was sequenced in a study of blood T cell repertoires in COVID-19. CDR3 length equals 18 residues. CDR1 KGHSH and CDR2 LQKENI come from the germline V gene. V trimming: 3 bases; J trimming: 3 bases; junction bases outside the gene matches: 8. Clones were read by immunoSEQ multiplex PCR, and TCRdb kept only the in-frame ones, dropping some. Of 310,000 or so clones in the sample, approximately 86% were seen once. This TCR derives from a woman aged 18-35 years who had recovered from COVID-19. The chain uses TRBV18 and TRBJ2-1; TRBD2 aligns across 13 bases. Specimen: PBMCs or T cells enriched from blood (not recorded which). CDR3 loop: CASSPRGTSGTSYNEQFF. In nucleotides, the CDR3 is TGTGCCAGCTCACCCCGCGGGACTAGCGGGACCAGCTACAATGAGCAGTTCTTC.